One and the same sample provided the 9 T cell receptor beta chains below, sequenced in a study of blood T cell repertoires in COVID-19. The assay was immunoSEQ multiplex PCR, and TCRdb's table has in-frame clones only and misses some. The sample comprises about 160,000 clones, 85% to 90% of which are singletons, and about a tenth rests with the top ten. The sequencing sample was made of peripheral blood. Every receptor here comes from an older woman with COVID-19, enrolled during active disease.

This chain connects TRBV5-1 to TRBJ2-7; a weak D match, TRBD2 (6 bases). The CDR3 runs 13 residues. Trimming pared 7 bases from V and 2 bases from J, leaving 13 bases between. Germline V gene lookup returns CDR1 SGHRS and CDR2 YFSETQ. The CDR3 DNA reads as TGCGCCAGCCAACCCGGGGGAGCCTACGAGCAGTACTTC. Translated, it gives CASQPGGAYEQYF.

CDR3 protein: CASTAQGSDTEAFF. The CDR3, as DNA: TGTGCCAGCACCGCACAGGGATCGGACACTGAAGCTTTCTTT. This rearrangement joins TRBV7-9 to TRBJ1-1; possibly TRBD1 for D (6 bases). This CDR3 is built from 14 residues. Germline V gives CDR1 SEHNR, CDR2 FQNEAQ (reference sequence). V was pared by 7 bases and J by 3 bases, with 15 bases between.

This clone was found once. The V and J genes are TRBV30 and TRBJ1-1; 9 bases line up with TRBD1. The germline CDR1 and CDR2 sequences are GTSNPN and SVGIG (reference sequence). Trimming took 0 bases from V and 1 from J; bases not matched to a gene: 3. This CDR3 contains 15 residues. CDR3 loop: CAWSVLGQGNTEAFF. DNA of the CDR3: TGTGCCTGGAGTGTTCTGGGACAGGGGAACACTGAAGCTTTCTTT.

This clone was counted only a few times. The rearrangement links TRBV24-1 to TRBJ2-3, with a tentative D call TRBD2 (5 bases). The V and J ends lost 6 bases and 1 base respectively, with 10 bases between them. The CDR3 spans 14 residues. Germline CDR1 KGHDR, CDR2 SFDVKD. CDR3 loop: CATSTSTGTDTQYF. The CDR3 bases are TGTGCCACCAGTACTAGTACGGGCACAGATACGCAGTATTTT.

This sequence joins TRBV19 and TRBJ1-5, with D possibly TRBD1 on 5 matching bases. Trimming cost V 0 bases and J 7 bases, with 16 bases left between them. CDR1 and CDR2 from the germline V gene are LNHDA and SQIVND (reference sequence). The CDR3 has 16 residues. The CDR3 sequence: CASSIEGRQLNQPQHF. In DNA, the CDR3 is TGTGCCAGTAGTATAGAGGGTCGACAGTTAAACCAGCCCCAGCATTTT.

The chain carries TRBV7-3 and TRBJ2-2; no clear D gene. Trimming removed 1 base from V and 1 base from J, with 4 bases in between. The germline V gene encodes CDR1 SGHTA and CDR2 FQGTGA. The CDR3 sequence is 14 residues long. The DNA for the CDR3 is TGTGCCAGCAGCTTAAGAGTGAACACCGGGGAGCTGTTTTTT. Encoded protein: CASSLRVNTGELFF.

There are a few counts of this clone. The chain has TRBV7-9 and TRBJ1-1; D is possibly TRBD1 (6 bases). CDR1 is SEHNR and CDR2 is FQNEAQ in the germline V gene (reference sequence). The V end lost 7 bases, the J end lost 0 bases, and 9 bases lay between the germline ends. The CDR3 extends over 13 amino acids. CDR3 amino acids: CASNTGMNTEAFF. CDR3 sequence (DNA): TGTGCCAGCAACACAGGGATGAACACTGAAGCTTTCTTT. Combining the CDR3 with reference TRBV7-9 and TRBJ1-1 gives the whole variable domain DTGVSQNPRHKITKRGQNVTFRCDPISEHNRLYWYRQTLGQGPEFLTYFQNEAQLEKSRLLSDRFSAERPKGSFSTLEIQRTEQGDSAMYLCASNTGMNTEAFFGQGTRLTVV.

The V and J genes are TRBV2 and TRBJ1-5, with 8 positions matching TRBD1. This CDR3 spans 14 amino acids. V shed 8 bases and J 4 bases; nucleotides not matched to a gene: 7. The germline gives CDR1 SNHLY, CDR2 FYNNEI. The CDR3 is CASGPGQANQPQHF. CDR3 bases: TGTGCCAGCGGACCGGGACAGGCTAATCAGCCCCAGCATTTT.

V gene TRBV4-2 combines with J gene TRBJ2-1; 7 nucleotides align to TRBD2. Trimming cost V 0 bases and J 9 bases; bases outside gene matches: 2. The CDR3 has 13 amino acids. Germline assignment: CDR1 LGHNA and CDR2 YNFKEQ. As DNA, the CDR3 is TGTGCCAGCAGCCAAGATTGGGAGGGTGAGCAGTTCTTC. Encoded protein: CASSQDWEGEQFF.